The 4 T cell receptor beta chains reported below all come from one sample, sequenced in a study of T cell responses to AZD1222 COVID-19 vaccine. Using immunoSEQ multiplex PCR, the repertoire was profiled, and TCRdb retains in-frame clones only, with some absent. The profile covers 130,000 to 150,000 clones, with 93% appearing a single time and 1.5% to 2% taken by the ten largest. This sample comprised peripheral blood, obtained on day 0 of AZD1222 vaccination. These receptors came from an adult in good health.

The chain employs TRBV6-6 and TRBJ2-1; 9 nucleotides agree with TRBD2. The germline V gene encodes CDR1 MNHNY and CDR2 SVGAGI (reference sequence). The length of the CDR3 is 16 residues. Losses at the gene ends were 6 bases for V and 9 bases for J; bases not matched to a gene: 15. Here the CDR3 DNA reads TGTGCCAGCAGCCACGTCTCGGCGGGAGGGCCAGGTGAGCAGTTCTTC. This translates into CASSHVSAGGPGEQFF.

The chain links TRBV7-2 to TRBJ1-2; 7 nucleotides agree with TRBD1. After removal of 2 bases from V and 8 bases from J, the junction contained 11 bases not matched to a gene. The CDR3 totals 15 residues. The V gene's germline CDR1 is SGHTA and CDR2 FQGNSA. CDR3 amino acids: CASSLSFVRGLGYTF. CDR3 sequence (DNA): TGTGCCAGCAGCTTAAGTTTCGTGAGGGGGCTAGGCTACACCTTC.

This clone has just one count. The chain combines TRBV7-3 with TRBJ2-7; D not certain. Trimming cost V 10 bases and J 4 bases, with 17 bases left between them. The CDR3 length is 13 residues. Germline V lookup: CDR1 SGHTA, CDR2 FQGTGA. The CDR3 sequence is CAIRAGLGYEQYF. The CDR3 nucleotides are TGTGCCATCAGAGCAGGCCTAGGGTACGAGCAGTACTTC.

V is TRBV5-5 and J is TRBJ2-7, with unresolved D. The ends were cut back, 4 bases at V and 2 bases at J, with 7 bases in the middle. The CDR3 length is 12 residues. The germline V gene has CDR1 SGHKS and CDR2 YYEKEE (reference sequence). This chain's CDR3 is CASSRETYEQYF. The CDR3 DNA is TGTGCCAGCAGCCGAGAAACCTACGAGCAGTACTTC.